Listed here are 28 T cell receptor beta chains from one sample, sequenced in a study of early T cells in non-severe SARS-CoV-2 infection. TCRdb itself ran the 5' RACE reads through MiXCR, one entry per CDR3 protein. Of around 58,000 distinct CDR3 sequences in the sample, less than 9.5% were seen once. Sequences were derived from whole blood, sampled at baseline. All receptors come from an adult who was a healthcare worker with PCR-confirmed SARS-CoV-2 infection or an uninfected control (not recorded which).

This clonotype was found a few times. This rearrangement joins TRBV7-2 to TRBJ2-1; D call uncertain. This CDR3 region has 11 residues. V was pared by 5 bases and J by 9 bases, with 8 bases between. Germline V gives CDR1 SGHTA, CDR2 FQGNSA. The CDR3 DNA sequence: TGTGCCAGCAGCCCTGCCAGTGAGCAGTTCTTC. Amino acid sequence: CASSPASEQFF.

This clonotype was picked up many times. The J gene is TRBJ2-3, the V gene TRBV7-8, with D unresolved. V dropped 3 bases and J dropped 4 bases, with 11 bases sitting between them. This CDR3 is 14 amino acids long. CDR1 is SGHVS and CDR2 is FQNEAQ in the germline V gene. The CDR3, as DNA: TGTGCCAGCAGCTTTTCTGCGAAAGCAGATACGCAGTATTTT. It is translated as CASSFSAKADTQYF.

This clonotype was found a few times. The chain recombines TRBV20-1 with TRBJ2-2, with 8 bases lining up with TRBD2. With 5 bases clipped from V and 0 bases from J, the junction kept 5 bases outside the gene matches. This CDR3 comprises 15 residues. Germline V gene data show CDR1 as DFQATT and CDR2 as SNEGSKA (reference sequence). As DNA, the CDR3 is TGCAGTGCTCCTAGCGGGCCTACGAACACCGGGGAGCTGTTTTTT. This encodes CSAPSGPTNTGELFF.

This clonotype was detected many times. This sequence joins TRBV6-6 and TRBJ1-4, with 12 positions matching TRBD1. The length of the CDR3 is 16 residues. Germline CDR1 MNHNY, CDR2 SVGAGI (reference sequence). With V trimmed by 8 bases and J by 4 bases, 8 bases remained unmatched. The CDR3: CASSPGQGARNEKLFF. The CDR3, as DNA: TGTGCCAGCTCCCCGGGACAGGGGGCTCGTAATGAAAAACTGTTTTTT.

This clonotype was found many times. This chain links TRBV24-1 with TRBJ2-7; D is unresolved. This CDR3 is built from 13 residues. V lost 4 bases and J 7 bases, leaving 13 bases between the germline ends. Germline V lookup: CDR1 KGHDR, CDR2 SFDVKD. Written as DNA, the CDR3 is TGTGCCACCAGTGACGGCCGTCGTTGGGAGCAGTACTTC. It codes for CATSDGRRWEQYF.

This clonotype has a count of ten or more. The rearrangement uses TRBV24-1 and TRBJ2-2; D might be TRBD1 (6 bases). Germline-derived CDR1 and CDR2 are KGHDR and SFDVKD. This CDR3 is 13 amino acids long. V dropped 10 bases and J dropped 6 bases, with 14 bases sitting between them. Written as DNA, the CDR3 is TGTGCCACAACCGGGACACCGGCCGGGGAGCTGTTTTTT. This translates into CATTGTPAGELFF.

In this sample, this clonotype turned up a few times. The V call is TRBV18, the J call TRBJ1-1, with 7 nucleotides matching TRBD1. With V trimmed by 3 bases and J by 2 bases, 9 bases remained unmatched. CDR1 and CDR2 (germline): KGHSH, LQKENI. CDR3 length: 16 residues. In DNA form, the CDR3 reads TGTGCCAGCTCACCGCCCCCAGGGGGGGATAACACTGAAGCTTTCTTT. It encodes CASSPPPGGDNTEAFF.

This chain uses TRBV5-1 with TRBJ2-1; D perhaps matches TRBD2 (5 bases). This CDR3 region has 14 residues. From germline, CDR1 is SGHRS and CDR2 YFSETQ. V lost 0 bases to trimming and J lost 5 bases, with 9 bases between them. CDR3 protein: CASSLESGNNEQFF. CDR3 DNA sequence: TGCGCCAGCAGCTTGGAGTCGGGGAACAATGAGCAGTTCTTC.

This clonotype was found many times. V is TRBV15 and J is TRBJ2-7, with TRBD1 identical over 10 bases. The ends lost 5 bases at V and 6 bases at J; junction bases unmatched: 10. The CDR3 extends over 15 amino acids. Germline V gene sequence: CDR1 LNHNV, CDR2 YYDKDF (reference sequence). CDR3 in DNA: TGTGCCACCAGCGCAACGACAGGGGGCTATACCGAGCAGTACTTC. Translating it yields CATSATTGGYTEQYF.

This clonotype was seen more than once but under ten times. The chain combines TRBV27 with TRBJ2-1, with 10 bases that match TRBD2. Germline V gene sequence: CDR1 MNHEY, CDR2 SMNVEV (reference sequence). V lost 3 bases, J lost 4 bases, and 6 bases stayed unmatched. The CDR3 has 16 amino acids. CDR3 in DNA: TGTGCCAGCAGTTTGACACTAGCGGGGAAATACAATGAGCAGTTCTTC. Amino acids: CASSLTLAGKYNEQFF.

This clonotype was seen ten or more times. The V call is TRBV7-7, the J call TRBJ2-7; D not certain. Between the trimmed V and J ends, which lost 3 bases and 0 bases, there was a span of 6 bases. This CDR3 spans 13 amino acids. Germline CDR1 is SSHAT and CDR2 is FNYEAQ (reference sequence). The CDR3 region has the DNA TGTGCCAGCAGCTTGAACTCCTCCTACGAGCAGTACTTC. This sequence encodes CASSLNSSYEQYF.

In its sample, this clonotype was seen a few times. This chain joins TRBV12-3 or TRBV12-4 and TRBJ2-3, with 12 bases that match TRBD2. The V and J ends lost 8 bases and 3 bases, in that order; junction bases with no gene match: 9. The CDR3 runs to 16 residues. The CDR3 coding sequence is TGTGCCAGCCAGAAATGGACTAGCGGGGATACAGATACGCAGTATTTT. It specifies CASQKWTSGDTDTQYF.

Notes on this clonotype: Germline and junction disagree at one end, which may indicate a read error. This chain uses TRBV7-9 with TRBJ2-7; D may be TRBD1 (5 bases). The CDR3 sequence is 12 residues long. Germline-derived CDR1 and CDR2 are SEHNR and FQNEAQ (reference sequence). The chain's CDR3 is CASSLGADSYGF. The CDR3 DNA sequence: TGTGCCAGCAGCTTAGGTGCCGACAGTTACGGTTTC.

J is TRBJ2-3 and V is TRBV12-3 or TRBV12-4; 7 bases match TRBD1. V lost 5 bases and J lost 14; bases outside the gene matches: 10. The CDR3 spans 12 residues. CDR3 sequence (DNA): TGTGCCAGCAGTCTCACAGAAGGGGGCCGGTATTTT. Translated: CASSLTEGGRYF.

The rearrangement joins TRBV27 to TRBJ1-1; D remains unclear. From germline, CDR1 is MNHEY and CDR2 SMNVEV (reference sequence). This CDR3 spans 15 amino acids. V gave up 6 bases and J gave up 0 bases, with 14 bases separating them. The CDR3 nucleotides are TGTGCCAGCAGATTAAACAGCGTAATGAACACTGAAGCTTTCTTT. Its protein is CASRLNSVMNTEAFF.

In this sample, this clonotype turned up many times. The chain uses TRBV6-2 or TRBV6-3 and TRBJ2-1; D gene unclear. Trimming took 3 bases from V and 1 from J, leaving 7 bases between them. The CDR3 totals 14 residues. Germline V gene lookup returns CDR1 MNHEY and CDR2 SVGEGT. As DNA, the CDR3 is TGTGCCAGCAGTTATCTTGGGTCCTACAATGAGCAGTTCTTC. This gives the protein CASSYLGSYNEQFF.

Details on this clonotype: A much more abundant neighbour one base away suggests this may be a read error. The chain combines TRBV2 with TRBJ2-2, with 9 bases that match TRBD1. Germline V CDR1 and CDR2: SNHLY, FYNNEI. CDR3 size: 14 residues. The CDR3 loop reads CASRQGAHTGEQFF. In DNA form, the CDR3 reads TGTGCCAGCAGACAGGGGGCCCACACCGGGGAGCAGTTTTTT.

The rearrangement links TRBV7-8 to TRBJ2-5; D unclear. CDR3 size: 14 residues. CDR1 and CDR2 from the germline V gene are SGHVS and FQNEAQ. Deletions cut 1 base from V and 0 bases from J, with 6 bases between. The CDR3 sequence is CASSLGPNQETQYF. The CDR3 DNA reads TGTGCCAGCAGCTTAGGTCCGAACCAAGAGACCCAGTACTTC.

V and J are TRBV7-9 and TRBJ1-1, with D perhaps matching TRBD1 (6 bases). This CDR3 is 15 amino acids long. Germline V gives CDR1 SEHNR, CDR2 FQNEAQ (reference sequence). Trimming took 1 base from V and 0 from J, leaving 9 bases between them. This CDR3 is CASSLGGLMNTEAFF. The CDR3 DNA sequence: TGTGCCAGCAGCTTAGGGGGGCTCATGAACACTGAAGCTTTCTTT.

The table lists this clonotype with many counts. The genes are TRBV29-1 and TRBJ1-1; D gene ambiguous. Trimming stripped 3 bases from V and 1 base from J, with 9 bases between. Germline CDR1 is SQVTM and CDR2 is ANQGSEA. The CDR3 has 13 amino acids. In DNA, the CDR3 is TGCAGCGTTGATCGGGCGGAGAACACTGAAGCTTTCTTT. Its protein is CSVDRAENTEAFF.

This clonotype has a count of ten or more. The V gene is TRBV20-1, the J gene TRBJ2-3, with TRBD2 as a possible D gene (5 bases). V was cut by 0 bases and J by 1 base, with 11 bases left in between. The CDR3 loop spans 15 amino acids. CDR1 is DFQATT, CDR2 SNEGSKA, per germline (reference sequence). CDR3 DNA: TGCAGTGCTAGAGAAAGTAAAGCGGGCACAGATACGCAGTATTTT. Protein sequence: CSARESKAGTDTQYF.

In this sample, this clonotype turned up a few times. J is TRBJ2-7 and V is TRBV6-5; the match to TRBD1 covers 7 bases. V gave up 7 bases and J gave up 2 bases; unmatched junction bases: 5. The V gene's germline CDR1 is MNHEY and CDR2 SVGAGI. This CDR3 has 13 residues. CDR3 protein: CASILGTAYEQYF. In nucleotides, the CDR3 is TGTGCCAGCATCCTTGGGACAGCCTACGAGCAGTACTTC.

This clonotype was seen at least ten times. This chain uses TRBV20-1 with TRBJ1-5; 7 bases map to TRBD1. J gave up 0 bases and V 3 bases, and 11 bases lay outside the gene matches. The CDR3 consists of 17 residues. The V gene's germline CDR1 is DFQATT and CDR2 SNEGSKA (reference sequence). The CDR3 sequence: CSARGQTARDSNQPQHF. The CDR3 DNA reads TGCAGTGCTAGGGGACAGACGGCTCGCGATAGCAATCAGCCCCAGCATTTT.

This clonotype was detected a few times. This sequence joins TRBV7-6 and TRBJ1-1; D remains unclear. The CDR3 is 15 residues long. Trimming cost V 1 base and J 3 bases, with 12 bases left between them. The germline gives CDR1 SGHVS, CDR2 FNYEAQ. The CDR3 DNA reads TGTGCCAGCAGCTTAGTCGAGGGTGGGGACACTGAAGCTTTCTTT. Translating it yields CASSLVEGGDTEAFF. The entire variable domain, with the rest obtained from reference TRBV7-6 and TRBJ1-1, is as follows: GAGVSQSPRYKVTKRGQDVALRCDPISGHVSLYWYRQALGQGPEFLTYFNYEAQQDKSGLPNDRFSAERPEGSISTLTIQRTEQRDSAMYRCASSLVEGGDTEAFFGQGTRLTVV.

There are a few counts of this clonotype. V usage is TRBV5-4 and J usage is TRBJ2-6, with 9 bases lining up with TRBD1. The CDR3 consists of 18 residues. CDR1 is SGHNT, CDR2 YYREEE, per germline (reference sequence). The trim removed 0 bases at V and 2 bases at J, leaving 6 bases unmatched. The CDR3 DNA follows: TGTGCCAGCAGCTTGGACGGGACAGGGTGGACTGGGGCCAACGTCCTGACTTTC. Its protein is CASSLDGTGWTGANVLTF.

The chain joins TRBV11-2 to TRBJ1-2; TRBD1 agrees at 8 bases. V dropped 0 bases and J dropped 1; count of bases not matched to a gene: 7. The CDR3 consists of 17 residues. Germline V CDR1 and CDR2: SGHAT, FQNNGV. In DNA form, the CDR3 reads TGTGCCAGCAGCTTAGATTCTGGGGGACAGGTTAACTATGGCTACACCTTC. This codes for CASSLDSGGQVNYGYTF.

This clonotype has ten or more counts. The chain joins TRBV6-6 to TRBJ1-4, with D unresolved. This CDR3 comprises 15 residues. Germline V CDR1 and CDR2: MNHNY, SVGAGI (reference sequence). V was cut by 3 bases and J by 0 bases, with 8 bases left in between. The CDR3 here is CASSYVYATNEKLFF. For the CDR3, the DNA is TGTGCCAGCAGTTATGTCTATGCAACTAATGAAAAACTGTTTTTT.

A few counts support this clonotype. The chain carries TRBV14 and TRBJ2-7, with 7 bases fitting TRBD2. The CDR3 has 14 residues. V lost 6 bases to trimming and J lost 5 bases; unmatched junction nucleotides: 10. Looked up from germline, CDR1 is SGHDN and CDR2 is FVKESK. This CDR3 is CASRHSGGGDEQYF. The DNA of the CDR3 is TGTGCCAGCAGGCATTCGGGAGGTGGAGACGAGCAGTACTTC.